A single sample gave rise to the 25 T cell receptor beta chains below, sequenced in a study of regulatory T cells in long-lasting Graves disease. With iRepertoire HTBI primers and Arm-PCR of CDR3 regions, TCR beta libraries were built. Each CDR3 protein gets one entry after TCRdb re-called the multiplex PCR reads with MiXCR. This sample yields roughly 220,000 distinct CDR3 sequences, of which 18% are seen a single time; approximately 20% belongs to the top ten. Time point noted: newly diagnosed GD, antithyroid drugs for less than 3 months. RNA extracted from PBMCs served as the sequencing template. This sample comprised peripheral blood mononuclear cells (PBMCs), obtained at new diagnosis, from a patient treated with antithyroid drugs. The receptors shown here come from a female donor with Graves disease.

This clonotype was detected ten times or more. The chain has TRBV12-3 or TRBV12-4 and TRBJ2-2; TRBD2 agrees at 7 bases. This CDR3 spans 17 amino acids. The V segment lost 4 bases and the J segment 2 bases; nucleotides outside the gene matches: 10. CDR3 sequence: CASSSISGRLNTGELFF. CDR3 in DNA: TGTGCCAGCAGTTCAATTAGCGGGCGACTAAACACCGGGGAGCTGTTTTTT.

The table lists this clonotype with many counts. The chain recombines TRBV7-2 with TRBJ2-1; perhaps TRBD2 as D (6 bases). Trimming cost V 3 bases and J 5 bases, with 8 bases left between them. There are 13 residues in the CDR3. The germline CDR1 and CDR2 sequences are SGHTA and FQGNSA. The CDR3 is CASSLEGNNEQFF. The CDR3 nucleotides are TGTGCCAGCAGCTTGGAGGGGAACAATGAGCAGTTCTTC.

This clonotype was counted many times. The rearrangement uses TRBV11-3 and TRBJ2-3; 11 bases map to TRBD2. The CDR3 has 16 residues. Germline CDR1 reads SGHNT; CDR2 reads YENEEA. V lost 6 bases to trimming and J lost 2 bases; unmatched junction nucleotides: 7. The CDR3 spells CASSRGLAAFTDTQYF. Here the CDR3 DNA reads TGTGCCAGCAGTCGGGGACTAGCGGCCTTCACAGATACGCAGTATTTT.

The CDR3: CASSAGRSKQFF. The CDR3 coding sequence is TGTGCCAGCAGCGCAGGGAGGAGTAAGCAGTTCTTC. The rearrangement uses TRBV5-4 and TRBJ2-1; D may be TRBD2 (6 bases). The V gene lost 4 bases and the J gene lost 11 bases, with 13 bases spanning the gap. The CDR3 totals 12 residues. Germline V gene data show CDR1 as SGHNT and CDR2 as YYREEE (reference sequence).

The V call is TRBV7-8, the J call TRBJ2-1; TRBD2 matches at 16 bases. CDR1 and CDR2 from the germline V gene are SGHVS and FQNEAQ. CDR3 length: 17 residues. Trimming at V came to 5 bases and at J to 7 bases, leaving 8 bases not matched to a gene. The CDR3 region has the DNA TGTGCCAGCAGCGATCCGGGACTAGCGGGAGGGCCTAATGAGCAGTTCTTC. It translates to CASSDPGLAGGPNEQFF.

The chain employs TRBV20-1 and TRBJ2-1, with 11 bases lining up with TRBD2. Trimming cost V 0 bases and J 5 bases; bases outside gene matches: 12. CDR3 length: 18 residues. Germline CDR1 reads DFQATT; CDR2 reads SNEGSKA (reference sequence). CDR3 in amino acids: CSARDSWETSGRDNEQFF. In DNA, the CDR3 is TGCAGTGCTAGAGATTCTTGGGAAACTAGCGGGAGAGACAATGAGCAGTTCTTC.

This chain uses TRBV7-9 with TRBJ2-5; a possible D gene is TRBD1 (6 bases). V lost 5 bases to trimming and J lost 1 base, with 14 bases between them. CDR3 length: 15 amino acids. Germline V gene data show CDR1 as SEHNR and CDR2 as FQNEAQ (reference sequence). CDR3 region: CASSHRDVSQETQYF. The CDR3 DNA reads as TGTGCCAGCAGCCACAGGGATGTGAGCCAAGAGACCCAGTACTTC.

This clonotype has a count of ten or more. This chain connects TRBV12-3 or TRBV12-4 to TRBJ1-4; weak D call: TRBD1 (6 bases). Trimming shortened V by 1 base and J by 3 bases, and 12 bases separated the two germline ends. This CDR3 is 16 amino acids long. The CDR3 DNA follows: TGTGCCAGCAGTTTAGTGCAGGGGTGGGCTAATGAAAAACTGTTTTTT. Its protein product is CASSLVQGWANEKLFF.

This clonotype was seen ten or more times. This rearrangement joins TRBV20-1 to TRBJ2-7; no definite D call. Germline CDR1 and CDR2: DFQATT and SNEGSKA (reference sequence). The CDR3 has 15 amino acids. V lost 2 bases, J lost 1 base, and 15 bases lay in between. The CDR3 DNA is TGCAGTGCTAGATCCCCCTGGGCGGAGTCCTACGAGCAGTACTTC. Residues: CSARSPWAESYEQYF.

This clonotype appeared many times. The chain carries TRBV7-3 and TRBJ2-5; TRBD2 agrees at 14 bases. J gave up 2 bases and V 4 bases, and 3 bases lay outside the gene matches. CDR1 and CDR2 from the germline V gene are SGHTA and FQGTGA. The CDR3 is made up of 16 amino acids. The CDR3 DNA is TGTGCCAGCAGCTCCGGACTAGCGGGAGGTCAAGAGACCCAGTACTTC. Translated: CASSSGLAGGQETQYF.

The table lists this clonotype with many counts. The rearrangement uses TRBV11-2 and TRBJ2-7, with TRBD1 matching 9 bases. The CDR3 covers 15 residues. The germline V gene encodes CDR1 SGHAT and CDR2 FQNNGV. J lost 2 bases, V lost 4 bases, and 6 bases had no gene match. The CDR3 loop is CASSYQGQGAYEQYF. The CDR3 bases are TGTGCCAGCAGCTACCAGGGACAGGGAGCCTACGAGCAGTACTTC.

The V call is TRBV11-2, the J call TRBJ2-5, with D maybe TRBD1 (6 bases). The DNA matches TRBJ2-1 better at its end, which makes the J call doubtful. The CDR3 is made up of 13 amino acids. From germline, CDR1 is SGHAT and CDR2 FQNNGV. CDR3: CASSSGPSTGQFF. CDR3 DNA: TGTGCCAGCAGCTCTGGGCCGTCGACAGGGCAGTTCTTC.

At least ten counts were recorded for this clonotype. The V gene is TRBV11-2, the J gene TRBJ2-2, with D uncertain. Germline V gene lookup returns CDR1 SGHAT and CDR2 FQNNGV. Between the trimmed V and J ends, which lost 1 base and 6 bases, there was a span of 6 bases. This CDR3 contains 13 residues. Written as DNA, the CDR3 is TGTGCCAGCAGCTTAGTAGTTGCCGGGGAGCTGTTTTTT. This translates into CASSLVVAGELFF.

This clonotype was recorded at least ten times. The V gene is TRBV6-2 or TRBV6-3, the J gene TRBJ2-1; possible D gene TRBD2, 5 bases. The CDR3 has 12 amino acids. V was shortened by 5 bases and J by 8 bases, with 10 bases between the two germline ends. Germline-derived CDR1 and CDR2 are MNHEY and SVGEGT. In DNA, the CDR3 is TGTGCCAGCAGTCCTCCCGGGGATGAGCAGTTCTTC. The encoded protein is CASSPPGDEQFF.

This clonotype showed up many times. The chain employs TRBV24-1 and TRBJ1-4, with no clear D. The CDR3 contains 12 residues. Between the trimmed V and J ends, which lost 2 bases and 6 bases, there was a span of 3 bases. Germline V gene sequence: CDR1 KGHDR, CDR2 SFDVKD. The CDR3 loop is CATSDSDEKLFF. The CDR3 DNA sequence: TGTGCCACCAGTGATTCGGATGAAAAACTGTTTTTT.

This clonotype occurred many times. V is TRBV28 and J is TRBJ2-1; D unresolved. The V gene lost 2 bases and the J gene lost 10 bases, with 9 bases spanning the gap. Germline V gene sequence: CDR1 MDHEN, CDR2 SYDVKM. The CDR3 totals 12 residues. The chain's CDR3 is CASSLEGREQFF. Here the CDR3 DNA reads TGTGCCAGCAGTTTAGAAGGCCGGGAGCAGTTCTTC.

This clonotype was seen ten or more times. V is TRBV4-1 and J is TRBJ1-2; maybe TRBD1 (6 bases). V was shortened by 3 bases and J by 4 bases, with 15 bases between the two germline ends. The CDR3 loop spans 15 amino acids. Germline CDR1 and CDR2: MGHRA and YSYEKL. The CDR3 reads CASSQMDSSAYGYTF. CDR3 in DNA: TGCGCCAGCAGCCAGATGGACAGCTCGGCCTATGGCTACACCTTC.

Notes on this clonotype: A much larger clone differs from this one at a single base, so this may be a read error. The CDR3 sequence: CASSHSLFQSSYNKQFF. The CDR3 DNA reads TGTGCCAGCAGTCATTCCCTTTTCCAGAGCTCCTACAATAAGCAGTTCTTC. The V and J genes are TRBV6-1 and TRBJ2-1, with D unresolved. In germline, CDR1 is MNHNS, CDR2 SASEGT. The CDR3 sequence is 17 residues long.

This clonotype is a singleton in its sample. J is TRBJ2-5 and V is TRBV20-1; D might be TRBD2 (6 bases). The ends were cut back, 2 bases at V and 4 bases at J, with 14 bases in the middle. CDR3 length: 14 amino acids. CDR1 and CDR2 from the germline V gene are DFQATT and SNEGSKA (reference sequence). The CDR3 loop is CSARYPGGRETQYF. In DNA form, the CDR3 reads TGCAGTGCTAGATACCCTGGAGGGCGAGAGACCCAGTACTTC.

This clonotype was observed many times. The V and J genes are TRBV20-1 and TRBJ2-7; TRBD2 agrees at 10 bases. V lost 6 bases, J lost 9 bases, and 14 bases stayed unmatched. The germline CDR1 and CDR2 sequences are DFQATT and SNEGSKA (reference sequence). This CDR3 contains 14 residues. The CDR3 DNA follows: TGCAGTGCGATTAGCGGGAGGCACCTTGATGGGCAGTACTTC. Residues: CSAISGRHLDGQYF.

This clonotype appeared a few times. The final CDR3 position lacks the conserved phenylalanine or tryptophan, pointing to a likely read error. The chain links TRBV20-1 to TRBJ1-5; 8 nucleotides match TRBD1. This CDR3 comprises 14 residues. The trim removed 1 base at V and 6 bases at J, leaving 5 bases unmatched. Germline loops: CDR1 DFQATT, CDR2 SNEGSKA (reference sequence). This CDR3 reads CSARGAGGIQPQHL. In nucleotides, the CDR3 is TGCAGTGCTAGAGGGGCAGGGGGCATTCAGCCCCAGCATCTT.

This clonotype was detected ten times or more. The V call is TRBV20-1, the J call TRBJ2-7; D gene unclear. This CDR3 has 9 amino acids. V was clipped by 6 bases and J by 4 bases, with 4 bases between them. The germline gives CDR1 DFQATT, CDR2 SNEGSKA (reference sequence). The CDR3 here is CSAQYEQYF. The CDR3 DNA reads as TGCAGTGCGCAATACGAGCAGTACTTC.

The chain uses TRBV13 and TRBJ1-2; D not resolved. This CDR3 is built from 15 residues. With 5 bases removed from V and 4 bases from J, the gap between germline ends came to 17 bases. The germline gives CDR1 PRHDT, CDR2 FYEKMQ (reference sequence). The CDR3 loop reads CASSEKTGLPYGYTF. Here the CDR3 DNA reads TGTGCCAGCAGCGAAAAGACGGGGTTACCCTATGGCTACACCTTC.

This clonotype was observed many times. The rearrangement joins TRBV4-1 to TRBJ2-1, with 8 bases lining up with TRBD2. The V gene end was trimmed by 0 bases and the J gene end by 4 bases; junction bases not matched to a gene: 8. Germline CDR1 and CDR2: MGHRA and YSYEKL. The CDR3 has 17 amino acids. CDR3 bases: TGCGCCAGCAGCCAAGATACCGAAACTAGCGGTTACAATGAGCAGTTCTTC. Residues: CASSQDTETSGYNEQFF.

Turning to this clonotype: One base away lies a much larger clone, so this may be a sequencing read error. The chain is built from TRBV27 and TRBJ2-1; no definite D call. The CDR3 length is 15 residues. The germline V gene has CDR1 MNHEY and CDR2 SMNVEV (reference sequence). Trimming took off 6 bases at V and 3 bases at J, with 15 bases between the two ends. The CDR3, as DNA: TGTGCCAGCAGATTACGGGTGACGGACTACAATGAGCAGTTCTTC. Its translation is CASRLRVTDYNEQFF.